This passage covers 7 T cell receptor delta chains from one sample sequenced in a study of γδ T cells in repeated Plasmodium falciparum infection. TCRdb fed the multiplex PCR reads into CATT to redo clone calling. The sample records approximately 93,000 delta-chain clones, 0.75% to 1% being singletons. Gammadelta T cells were flow-sorted from PBMC into Vgamma9/Vdelta2+ and Vdelta2-negative populations for bulk analysis. The sequencing sample was made of gamma-delta T cells from blood. The receptor set was obtained from a pool of human donors (malaria-infected and uninfected, not separated).

As concerns this clone: This likely stems from a read error, as it lies one base from a far larger clone. In the same sample, other DNA sequences code for this CDR3. The chain joins TRDV2 to TRDJ1; D is possibly TRDD3 (5 bases). From germline, CDR1 is GEAIGNYY and CDR2 EKD. The length of the CDR3 is 18 residues. Trimming shortened V by 1 base and J by 0 bases, and 20 bases separated the two germline ends. This CDR3 is CACDTSTTWAPYTDKLIF. The CDR3 DNA reads as TGTGCCTGTGACACATCAACGACCTGGGCCCCGTACACCGATAAACTCATCTTT.

To note about this clone: A single base is all that separates this from a far larger clone, so a read error is likely. Other DNA sequences within the sample encode an identical CDR3. TRDV1 is the V gene, and the J gene was not called; TRDD3 is the table's D call and was not checked against the DNA. Germline V gene data show CDR1 as TSWWSYY and CDR2 as QGS. CDR3 size: 21 residues. In DNA, the CDR3 is TGTGCTCTTGGGGCCCCTTCCTACGTATCCCTACTGGGGGATACGGCCGATAAACTCATCTTC. As protein: CALGAPSYVSLLGDTADKLIF.

This clone was seen only a few times. A far larger clone is a single base away, which makes a read error likely. This CDR3 is also generated by other DNA sequences in the sample. This sequence joins TRDV1 and TRDJ1; TRDD3 matches 12 bases. CDR1 and CDR2 from the germline V gene are TSWWSYY and QGS. This CDR3 spans 18 amino acids. CDR3 nucleotides: TGCGCTCTTGGGCTCCTACGGCTGGGGGATACGATCACCGATAAACTCATCTTT. Translating gives CALGLLRLGDTITDKLIF.

As regards this clone: A far more abundant clone sits one base away, making this likely a read error. Other DNA sequences in this sample translate to the same CDR3. The chain is built from TRDV2 and TRDJ1; 7 bases are shared with TRDD3. Germline CDR1 and CDR2: GEAIGNYY and EKD. The CDR3 has 15 residues. The J segment lost 8 bases and the V segment lost 3 bases, leaving 14 bases of the junction unmatched. CDR3 nucleotide sequence: TGTGCCTGTGACTGCGTGGCGGGAGACTGGGGCAAACTCATCTTT. As protein: CACDCVAGDWGKLIF.

Remarks on this clone: This is likely an artifact of a read error, given a far larger clone one base away. Other DNA sequences in this sample translate to the same CDR3. The chain employs TRDV2 and TRDJ1, with 8 bases aligning to TRDD3. Because TCRdb records no J gene, it was assigned here through a match of the DNA to germline. CDR3 length: 24 residues. The germline V gene has CDR1 GEAIGNYY and CDR2 EKD. Trimming took 3 bases from V and 4 from J; bases not matched to a gene: 36. CDR3 nucleotides: TGTGCCTGTGACCCGATTACCCCCTCGGTTCCCGATACTGGGGGGTCATTCCGGGGCGATAAACTCATCTTT. Amino acids: CACDPITPSVPDTGGSFRGDKLIF.

This clone showed up just a few times. This sequence is one base from a far larger clone and is likely a read error. Additional DNA sequences in this sample encode the identical CDR3. The V gene corresponds to TRDV2; no J gene was called; TRDD3 is the table's D call and was not checked against the DNA. Germline V gene lookup returns CDR1 GEAIGNYY and CDR2 EKD. The CDR3 contains 18 residues. In DNA form, the CDR3 reads TGTGCCTGTGACCCCATGGGGACTGGGGGACTACACACCGATAAGCTCATCTTT. It yields the protein CACDPMGTGGLHTDKLIF.

This clone was seen many times. TCRdb assigns this DNA the protein of a much larger clone, which departs from its translation at residue 13; this likely reflects a read error, and the protein shown comes from translating the DNA. The chain couples TRAV36/DV7 to TRDJ1; 11 positions match TRDD3. The CDR3 covers 16 residues. Germline CDR1 reads VTNFRS; CDR2 reads LTSSGIE (reference sequence). The CDR3: CAVSNTGGYYTDRLIF. Written as DNA, the CDR3 is TGTGCTGTGTCCAATACTGGGGGATATTACACCGATAGACTCATCTTT. Together with reference TRAV36/DV7 and TRDJ1, the CDR3 gives the full variable domain: EDKVVQSPLSLVVHEGDTVTLNCSYEVTNFRSLLWYKQEKKAPTFLFMLTSSGIEKKSGRLSSILDKKELSSILNITATQTGDSAIYLCAVSNTGGYYTDRLIFGKGTRVTVEP.